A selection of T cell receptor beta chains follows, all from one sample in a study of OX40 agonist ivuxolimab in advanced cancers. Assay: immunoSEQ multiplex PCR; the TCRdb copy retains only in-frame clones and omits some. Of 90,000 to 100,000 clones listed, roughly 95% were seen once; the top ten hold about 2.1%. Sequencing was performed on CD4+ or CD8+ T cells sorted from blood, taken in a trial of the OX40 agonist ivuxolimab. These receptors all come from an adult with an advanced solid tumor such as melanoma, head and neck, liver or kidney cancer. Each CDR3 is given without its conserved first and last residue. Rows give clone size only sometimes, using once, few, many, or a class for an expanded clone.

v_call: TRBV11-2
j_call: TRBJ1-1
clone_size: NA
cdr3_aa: ASSLGQEVTEAF

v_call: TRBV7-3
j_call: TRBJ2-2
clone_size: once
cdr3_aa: ASSLIREGGELF

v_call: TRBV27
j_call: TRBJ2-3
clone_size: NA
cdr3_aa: ASSLRLAGLTDTQY

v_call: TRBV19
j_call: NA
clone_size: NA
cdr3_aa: ASSIDRVTTYEQY

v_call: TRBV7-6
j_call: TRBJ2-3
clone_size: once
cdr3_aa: ASSLAGGGDTQY

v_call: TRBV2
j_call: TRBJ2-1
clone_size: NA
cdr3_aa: ASSEAGPTYNEQF

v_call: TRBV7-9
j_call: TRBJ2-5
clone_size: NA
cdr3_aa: ASSAPGQGETQY

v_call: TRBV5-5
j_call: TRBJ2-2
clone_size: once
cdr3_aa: ASSLAPGQGAGELF

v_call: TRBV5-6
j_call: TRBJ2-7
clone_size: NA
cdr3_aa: ASSPIVPSGSNSYEQY

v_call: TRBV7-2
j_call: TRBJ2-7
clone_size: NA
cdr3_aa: ASSYWTGDYEQY

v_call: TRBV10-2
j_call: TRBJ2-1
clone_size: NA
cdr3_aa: ASSSGTGDNEQF

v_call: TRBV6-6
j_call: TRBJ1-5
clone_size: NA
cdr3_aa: ASSYSTQGHQPQH

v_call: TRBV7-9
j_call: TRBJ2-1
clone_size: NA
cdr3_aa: ASSFGIQYNEQF

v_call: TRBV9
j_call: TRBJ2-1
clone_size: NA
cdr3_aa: ASSVTGGEGNEQF

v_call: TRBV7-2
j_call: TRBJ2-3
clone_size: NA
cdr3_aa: ASSLGGGGAADTQY

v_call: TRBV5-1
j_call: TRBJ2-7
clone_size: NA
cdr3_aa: ASSLDNTYEQY

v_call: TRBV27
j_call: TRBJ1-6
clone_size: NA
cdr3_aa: ASSLNSNSPLH

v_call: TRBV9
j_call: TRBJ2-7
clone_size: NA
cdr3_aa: ASSYEGRDEQY

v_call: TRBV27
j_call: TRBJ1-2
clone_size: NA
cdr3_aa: ASSPPPGHGFFGYT

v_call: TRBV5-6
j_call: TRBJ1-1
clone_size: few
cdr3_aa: ASSRGTYTEAF

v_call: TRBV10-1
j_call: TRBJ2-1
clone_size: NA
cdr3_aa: ASSEGPGEQF

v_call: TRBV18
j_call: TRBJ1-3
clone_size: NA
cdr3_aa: ASSPPGQGGGNTIY